The 27 T cell receptor beta chains listed next were all sequenced from one sample in a study of radiotherapy plus CTLA-4 blockade in lung cancer. The method was immunoSEQ multiplex PCR; TCRdb's version includes in-frame clones alone and lacks a portion of them. The table has about 120,000 clones, approximately 90% seen once. Source: peripheral blood, taken from a patient treated with radiotherapy plus ipilimumab. All receptors come from a human donor with non-small cell lung cancer that progressed on radiotherapy plus ipilimumab.

This rearrangement joins TRBV18 to TRBJ2-1, with D perhaps TRBD1 or TRBD2 (5 bases each). V gave up 3 bases and J gave up 7 bases, with 16 bases separating them. Per the germline V gene, CDR1 is KGHSH and CDR2 is LQKENI. The CDR3 spans 15 residues. The chain's CDR3 is CASSPTRDRLNEQFF. Here the CDR3 DNA reads TGTGCCAGCTCACCTACTAGGGACCGGTTGAATGAGCAGTTCTTC.

This clone appeared a single time. The chain carries TRBV18 and TRBJ1-2; D is possibly TRBD1 (5 bases). Looked up from germline, CDR1 is KGHSH and CDR2 is LQKENI. The V end was cut by 3 bases, the J end by 3 bases, with 11 bases between. CDR3 length: 14 amino acids. The CDR3 reads CASSPAGTHYGYTF. DNA for the CDR3: TGTGCCAGCTCACCGGCCGGGACTCACTATGGCTACACCTTC.

The chain employs TRBV11-3 and TRBJ2-7; perhaps TRBD2 as D (6 bases). V gave up 3 bases and J gave up 6 bases, with 12 bases separating them. Germline values: CDR1 SGHNT, CDR2 YENEEA. The CDR3 is made up of 13 amino acids. The CDR3 here is CASSLSRGGEQYF. CDR3 DNA: TGTGCCAGCAGCTTGTCCCGGGGAGGCGAGCAGTACTTC.

The CDR3 bases are TGCGCCAGCAGCCAACCGACTAGCGGGAGGGAATACAATGAGCAGTTCTTC. Translation: CASSQPTSGREYNEQFF. The rearrangement uses TRBV5-1 and TRBJ2-1, with 14 bases fitting TRBD2. Per the germline V gene, CDR1 is SGHRS and CDR2 is YFSETQ. This CDR3 is built from 17 residues. V lost 4 bases, J lost 4 bases, and 7 bases stayed unmatched. Complete variable domain (other parts from reference TRBV5-1 and TRBJ2-1): KAGVTQTPRYLIKTRGQQVTLSCSPISGHRSVSWYQQTPGQGLQFLFEYFSETQRNKGNFPGRFSGRQFSNSRSEMNVSTLELGDSALYLCASSQPTSGREYNEQFFGPGTRLTVL.

The V gene is TRBV19, the J gene TRBJ2-7; 8 positions match TRBD1. CDR3 size: 15 residues. In germline, CDR1 is LNHDA, CDR2 SQIVND (reference sequence). Losses at the gene ends were 5 bases for V and 4 bases for J; bases not matched to a gene: 10. This CDR3 reads CASSARTGLSYEQYF. CDR3 coding DNA: TGTGCCAGTAGTGCCAGGACAGGGTTATCATACGAGCAGTACTTC.

The table lists this clone with a few counts. The V call is TRBV19, the J call TRBJ1-4, with a possible D match to TRBD1 (5 bases). Germline V gene sequence: CDR1 LNHDA, CDR2 SQIVND (reference sequence). The CDR3 runs 16 residues. Deletions cut 5 bases from V and 4 bases from J, with 17 bases between. The CDR3: CASSSYLWDGNEKLFF. In nucleotides, the CDR3 is TGTGCCAGTAGTTCCTATCTCTGGGACGGTAATGAAAAACTGTTTTTT.

This chain uses TRBV21-1 with TRBJ2-3; the D segment call TRBD2 is taken from the table without a DNA check. TRBV21-1 is a pseudogene. The CDR3 has 14 residues. CDR3 in amino acids: CASSNSAYTDTQYF. The CDR3 region has the DNA TGTGCCAGCAGCAATAGCGCCTACACAGATACGCAGTATTTT.

V usage is TRBV29-1 and J usage is TRBJ1-2; TRBD1 is a possible D gene (6 bases). The CDR3 runs 12 residues. V shed 4 bases and J shed 7 bases, with 13 bases lying between them. CDR1 and CDR2 (germline): SQVTM, ANQGSEA. The CDR3 DNA is TGCAGCGTTGTAGCAGGGGTGGGTGGCTACACCTTC. Protein: CSVVAGVGGYTF.

This chain connects TRBV9 to TRBJ2-1, with 11 bases that match TRBD2. The CDR3 runs 15 residues. Germline V CDR1 and CDR2: SGDLS, YYNGEE. After removal of 4 bases from V and 9 bases from J, the junction contained 9 bases not matched to a gene. This CDR3 reads CASSPLAGGPREQFF. The CDR3 nucleotides are TGTGCCAGCAGCCCCTTAGCGGGAGGGCCGCGTGAGCAGTTCTTC. The full variable domain, in which reference TRBV9 and TRBJ2-1 provide the parts outside the CDR3, is DSGVTQTPKHLITATGQRVTLRCSPRSGDLSVYWYQQSLDQGLQFLIQYYNGEERAKGNILERFSAQQFPDLHSELNLSSLELGDSALYFCASSPLAGGPREQFFGPGTRLTVL.

The rearrangement joins TRBV5-4 to TRBJ1-1; D is unclear. The CDR3 runs to 14 residues. Germline values: CDR1 SGHNT, CDR2 YYREEE (reference sequence). Trimming took off 6 bases at V and 1 base at J, with 13 bases between the two ends. In DNA form, the CDR3 reads TGTGCCAGCAACACCCAAAGGGCGAACACTGAAGCTTTCTTT. It yields the protein CASNTQRANTEAFF.

The CDR3 DNA reads TGTGCCAGCAGTGTCGGGCCTTCGGGGGAGCAGTTCTTC. This translates into CASSVGPSGEQFF. V usage is TRBV6-4 and J usage is TRBJ2-1, with D perhaps TRBD2 (5 bases). V lost 4 bases, J lost 10 bases, and 14 bases lay in between. Germline V gene data show CDR1 as MRHNA and CDR2 as SNTAGT. The length of the CDR3 is 13 residues.

The gene calls are TRBV7-9 and TRBJ1-2; D is possibly TRBD1 (5 bases). Germline V gene lookup returns CDR1 SEHNR and CDR2 FQNEAQ (reference sequence). The CDR3 spans 13 residues. V was cut by 5 bases and J by 3 bases, with 10 bases left in between. The CDR3 here is CASSPRADYGYTF. CDR3 DNA: TGTGCCAGCAGCCCCAGGGCAGACTATGGCTACACCTTC.

This chain joins TRBV21-1 and TRBJ2-3; TRBD2 was called by the table and not checked on the DNA. TRBV21-1 is a pseudogene. The CDR3 extends over 17 amino acids. DNA of the CDR3: TGTGCCAGCAGCCAGACTCGAACTAGCGGGAGCACAGATACGCAGTATTTT. It specifies CASSQTRTSGSTDTQYF.

The genes are TRBV29-1 and TRBJ2-2; 9 positions match TRBD1. There are 14 residues in the CDR3. The trim removed 4 bases at V and 4 bases at J, leaving 4 bases unmatched. The germline CDR1 and CDR2 sequences are SQVTM and ANQGSEA. The CDR3 spells CSVAGTGPTGELFF. CDR3 DNA: TGCAGCGTTGCCGGGACAGGGCCCACCGGGGAGCTGTTTTTT.

The rearrangement uses TRBV29-1 and TRBJ2-3; D unclear. Looked up from germline, CDR1 is SQVTM and CDR2 is ANQGSEA. The CDR3 spans 14 residues. The V and J ends lost 2 bases and 0 bases respectively, with 9 bases between them. In nucleotides, the CDR3 is TGCAGCGTTGAAAAACGGGTCAGCACAGATACGCAGTATTTT. This sequence encodes CSVEKRVSTDTQYF.

V and J are TRBV25-1 and TRBJ1-1; D is unclear. V was shortened by 3 bases and J by 1 base, with 12 bases between the two germline ends. The CDR3 extends over 15 amino acids. Germline V CDR1 and CDR2: MGHDK, SYGVNS. The CDR3, as DNA: TGTGCCAGCAGTGACGGCAGCCGATGGAACACTGAAGCTTTCTTT. This sequence encodes CASSDGSRWNTEAFF.

The gene calls are TRBV7-2 and TRBJ1-5; D is ambiguous. The CDR3 has 19 residues. V was cut by 4 bases and J by 1 base, with 23 bases left in between. Germline CDR1 is SGHTA and CDR2 is FQGNSA. CDR3 coding DNA: TGTGCCAGCAGCTGGGGTCTTCTCGGGTCGTCTCGGAGCAATCAGCCCCAGCATTTT. It translates to CASSWGLLGSSRSNQPQHF.

The J gene is TRBJ2-6, the V gene TRBV5-1; the match to TRBD2 covers 7 bases. CDR1 is SGHRS, CDR2 YFSETQ, per germline. V trimming: 0 bases; J trimming: 2 bases; junction bases outside the gene matches: 8. This CDR3 has 18 amino acids. The CDR3 DNA reads TGCGCCAGCAGCTTGGAGGGAGGGGTGGCTGCTGGGGCCAACGTCCTGACTTTC. Protein: CASSLEGGVAAGANVLTF.

J is TRBJ1-2 and V is TRBV6-5, with D uncertain. V was clipped by 6 bases and J by 4 bases, with 12 bases between them. CDR3 length equals 13 residues. The germline V gene encodes CDR1 MNHEY and CDR2 SVGAGI. The DNA for the CDR3 is TGTGCCAGCAGCCCTGCCGGGCGCTATGGCTACACCTTC. This sequence encodes CASSPAGRYGYTF.

The V gene is TRBV2, the J gene TRBJ1-5, with unresolved D. The CDR3 extends over 12 amino acids. V lost 3 bases to trimming and J lost 9 bases, with 9 bases between them. Germline loops: CDR1 SNHLY, CDR2 FYNNEI. DNA of the CDR3: TGTGCCAGCAGTGATTTAGGGATGCCCCAGCATTTT. Translation gives CASSDLGMPQHF.

Written as DNA, the CDR3 is TGTGCCAGCAGCGCGCGGGAGGGCCTTGATGTGAATGAGCAGTTCTTC. Amino acid sequence: CASSAREGLDVNEQFF. V and J are TRBV21-1 and TRBJ2-1; no check of the table's D call, TRBD2, against the DNA was made. TRBV21-1 is described as a pseudogene. The CDR3 extends over 16 amino acids.

V gene TRBV6-5 combines with J gene TRBJ2-3; 7 nucleotides agree with TRBD2. The CDR3 runs 15 residues. Germline CDR1 and CDR2: MNHEY and SVGAGI. The J segment lost 6 bases and the V segment lost 0 bases, leaving 6 bases of the junction unmatched. CDR3 amino acids: CASSYSVAGADTQYF. The CDR3 DNA sequence: TGTGCCAGCAGTTACTCGGTGGCGGGAGCCGATACGCAGTATTTT.

This clone showed up just once. This sequence joins TRBV30 and TRBJ1-2, with D perhaps TRBD1 (5 bases). Germline V gives CDR1 GTSNPN, CDR2 SVGIG (reference sequence). The CDR3 spans 13 residues. Trimming took off 3 bases at V and 3 bases at J, with 11 bases between the two ends. The CDR3 protein is CAWSSGGDYGYTF. The CDR3 DNA sequence: TGTGCCTGGAGCTCAGGAGGGGACTATGGCTACACCTTC.

The chain uses TRBV2 and TRBJ1-4, with TRBD1 identical over 9 bases. The CDR3 is 15 amino acids. V gave up 8 bases and J gave up 2 bases; unmatched junction bases: 6. Germline V lookup: CDR1 SNHLY, CDR2 FYNNEI. The DNA of the CDR3 is TGTGCCAGCCGCTTGGACAGGGGTACTAATGAAAAACTGTTTTTT. It yields the protein CASRLDRGTNEKLFF.

This chain links TRBV7-8 with TRBJ1-4; tentatively, D is TRBD1 (6 bases). The CDR3 extends over 13 amino acids. CDR1 is SGHVS, CDR2 FQNEAQ, per germline. Trimming removed 6 bases from V and 7 bases from J, with 12 bases in between. CDR3 amino acids: CASRPRTVEKLFF. CDR3 in DNA: TGTGCCAGCAGACCTAGGACAGTTGAAAAACTGTTTTTT.

The chain carries TRBV5-4 and TRBJ2-3; no clear D. V lost 0 bases and J lost 2, with 7 bases in between. Germline V gives CDR1 SGHNT, CDR2 YYREEE (reference sequence). CDR3 size: 14 residues. CDR3 DNA sequence: TGTGCCAGCAGCTTGGCACAGTACACAGATACGCAGTATTTT. Its protein is CASSLAQYTDTQYF.

The chain joins TRBV13 to TRBJ2-1; D unclear. In germline, CDR1 is PRHDT, CDR2 FYEKMQ (reference sequence). This CDR3 has 15 residues. V dropped 2 bases and J dropped 0 bases, with 8 bases sitting between them. The CDR3: CASSLLQLSYNEQFF. The CDR3 nucleotides read TGTGCCAGCAGCTTACTACAGCTCTCCTACAATGAGCAGTTCTTC.